The clone carrying this TCR beta chain was seen at least ten times. Antigen unknown. The data originate from a study of T-cell reconstitution after alpha-beta-depleted transplantation in children. Notes on the study in general: By one year post-transplant, T-cell counts and diversity largely arose from T cells that were newly produced. Reported findings indicate that, about two months after transplant, alpha-beta T cells came from several hundred expanded clones, which were derived from non-depleted graft cells.

V lost 6 bases and J lost 0; bases outside the gene matches: 4. The CDR3 totals 15 residues. Per germline, CDR1 DFQATT and CDR2 SNEGSKA (reference sequence). Unique molecular identifiers featured in how the TCRbeta library was prepared. TCRdb analysed the PCR reads with MiXCR anew, one entry per CDR3 protein. The sample includes about 140,000 distinct CDR3 sequences, about 8.8% of them seen just once. This sample comprised PBMCs, mostly from graft donor cells, obtained 180 days after TCRalphabeta/CD19-depleted stem cell transplant. The chain links TRBV20-1 to TRBJ2-3; TRBD2 matches 12 bases. This sequence originates from a female patient aged 2 to 10 who had a stem cell transplant for congenital amegakaryocytic thrombocytopenia, so the T cells may come from the graft donor. The CDR3 here is CSARTSGESTDTQYF. The CDR3 bases are TGCAGTGCAAGGACTAGCGGGGAGAGCACAGATACGCAGTATTTT.